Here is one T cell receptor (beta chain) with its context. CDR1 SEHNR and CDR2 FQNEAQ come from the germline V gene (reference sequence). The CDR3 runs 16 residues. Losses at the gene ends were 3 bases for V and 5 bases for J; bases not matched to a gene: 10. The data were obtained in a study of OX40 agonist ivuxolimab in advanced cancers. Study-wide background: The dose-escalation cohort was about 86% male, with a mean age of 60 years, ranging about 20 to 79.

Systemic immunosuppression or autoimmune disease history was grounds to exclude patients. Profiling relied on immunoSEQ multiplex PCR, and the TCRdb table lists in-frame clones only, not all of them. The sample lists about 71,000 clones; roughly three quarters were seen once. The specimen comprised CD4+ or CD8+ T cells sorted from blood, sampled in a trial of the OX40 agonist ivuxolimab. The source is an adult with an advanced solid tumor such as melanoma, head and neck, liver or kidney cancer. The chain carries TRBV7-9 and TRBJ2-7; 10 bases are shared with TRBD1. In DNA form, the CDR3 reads TGTGCCAGCAGCTTCCCAGAAGGACAGGGGGAGCACGAGCAGTACTTC. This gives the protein CASSFPEGQGEHEQYF.